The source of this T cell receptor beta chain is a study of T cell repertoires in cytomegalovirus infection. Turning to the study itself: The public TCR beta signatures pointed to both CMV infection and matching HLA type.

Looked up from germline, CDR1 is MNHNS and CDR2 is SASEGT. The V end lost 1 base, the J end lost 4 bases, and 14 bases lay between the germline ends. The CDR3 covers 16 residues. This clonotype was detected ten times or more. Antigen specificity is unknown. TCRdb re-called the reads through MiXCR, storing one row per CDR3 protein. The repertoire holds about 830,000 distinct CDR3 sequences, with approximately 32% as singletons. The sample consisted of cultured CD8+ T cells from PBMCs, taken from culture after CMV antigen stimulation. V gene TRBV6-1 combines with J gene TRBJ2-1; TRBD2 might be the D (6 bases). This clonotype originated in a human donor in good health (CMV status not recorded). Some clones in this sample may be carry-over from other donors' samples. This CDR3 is CASSEEVAVGYNEQFF. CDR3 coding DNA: TGTGCCAGCAGTGAAGAGGTAGCGGTGGGGTACAATGAGCAGTTCTTC.